Reported below is one T cell receptor (beta chain). The data were taken from a study of T cells in Graves' hyperthyroidism and ophthalmopathy. The CDR3 regions of TCR beta were amplified from RNA transcripts. Initially, a first-round RT-PCR of the TCR CDR3 employed the HTBI primer set. TCRdb independently ran MiXCR on the multiplex PCR reads; one entry per CDR3 protein. The data show 500,000 to 750,000 distinct CDR3 sequences, around 14% seen once. The specimen sequenced was blood. This TCR was sampled from a woman in her thirties with Graves' hyperthyroidism.

Written as DNA, the CDR3 is TGCAGTGCTAGTGAAGCGATGGTGAACACTGAAGCTTTCTTT. Protein sequence: CSASEAMVNTEAFF. The chain combines TRBV20-1 with TRBJ1-1; D ambiguous. CDR1 is DFQATT, CDR2 SNEGSKA, per germline (reference sequence). This CDR3 is 14 amino acids long. Between the trimmed V and J ends, which lost 3 bases and 0 bases, there was a span of 11 bases.